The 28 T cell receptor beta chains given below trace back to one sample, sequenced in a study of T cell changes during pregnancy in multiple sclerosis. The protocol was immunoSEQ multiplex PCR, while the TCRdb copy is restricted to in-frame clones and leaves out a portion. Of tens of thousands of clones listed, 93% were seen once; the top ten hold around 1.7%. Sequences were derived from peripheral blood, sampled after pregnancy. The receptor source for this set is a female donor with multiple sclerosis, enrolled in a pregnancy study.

CDR3 sequence: CASSLEGLAGSYEQYF. CDR3 nucleotide sequence: TGTGCCAGCAGCTTAGAGGGTCTAGCGGGTTCCTACGAGCAGTACTTC. The chain joins TRBV7-6 to TRBJ2-7; 8 bases line up with TRBD2. Germline trimming cut 1 base from V and 1 base from J; bases unmatched to any gene: 6. Germline CDR1 SGHVS, CDR2 FNYEAQ. There are 16 residues in the CDR3.

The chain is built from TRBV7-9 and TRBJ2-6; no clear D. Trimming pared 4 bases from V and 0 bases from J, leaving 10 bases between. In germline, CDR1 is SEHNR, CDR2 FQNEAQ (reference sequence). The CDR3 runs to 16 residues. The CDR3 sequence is CASSSTPGSGANVLTF. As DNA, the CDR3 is TGTGCCAGCAGCTCTACCCCAGGCTCTGGGGCCAACGTCCTGACTTTC.

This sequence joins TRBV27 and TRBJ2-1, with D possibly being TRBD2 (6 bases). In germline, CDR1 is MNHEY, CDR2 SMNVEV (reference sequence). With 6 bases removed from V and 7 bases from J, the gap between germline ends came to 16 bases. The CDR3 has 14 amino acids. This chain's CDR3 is CASSLTRFTNEQFF. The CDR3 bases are TGTGCCAGCAGCTTGACTAGGTTCACAAATGAGCAGTTCTTC.

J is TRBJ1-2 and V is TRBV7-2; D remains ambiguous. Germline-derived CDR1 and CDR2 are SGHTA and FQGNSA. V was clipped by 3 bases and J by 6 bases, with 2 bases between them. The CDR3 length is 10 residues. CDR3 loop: CASSFNGYTF. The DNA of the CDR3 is TGTGCCAGCAGCTTCAATGGCTACACCTTC.

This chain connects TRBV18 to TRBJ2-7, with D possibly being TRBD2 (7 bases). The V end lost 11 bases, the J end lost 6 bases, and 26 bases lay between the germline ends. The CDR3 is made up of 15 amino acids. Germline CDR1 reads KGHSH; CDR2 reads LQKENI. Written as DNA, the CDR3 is TGTGCCCCAACGGTGGGGGGGCGCCTCCCCCTCGAGCAGTACTTC. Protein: CAPTVGGRLPLEQYF. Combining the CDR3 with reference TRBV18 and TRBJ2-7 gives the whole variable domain NAGVMQNPRHLVRRRGQEARLRCSPMKGHSHVYWYRQLPEEGLKFMVYLQKENIIDESGMPKERFSAEFPKEGPSILRIQQVVRGDSAAYFCAPTVGGRLPLEQYFGPGTRLTVT.

DNA of the CDR3: TGTGCCAGTAGCGCTACTAGCGGACCCTACGAGCAGTACTTC. Amino acids: CASSATSGPYEQYF. The V gene is TRBV19, the J gene TRBJ2-7; 8 nucleotides match TRBD2. The CDR3 has 14 amino acids. CDR1 and CDR2 from the germline V gene are LNHDA and SQIVND (reference sequence). Unmatched junction bases numbered 6, after V lost 6 bases and J lost 2 bases.

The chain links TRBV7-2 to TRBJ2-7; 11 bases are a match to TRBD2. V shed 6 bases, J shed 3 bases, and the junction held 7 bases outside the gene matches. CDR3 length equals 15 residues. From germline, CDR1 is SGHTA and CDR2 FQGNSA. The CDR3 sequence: CASRKTSGNFYEQYF. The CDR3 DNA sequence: TGTGCCAGCAGGAAGACTAGCGGGAATTTCTACGAGCAGTACTTC.

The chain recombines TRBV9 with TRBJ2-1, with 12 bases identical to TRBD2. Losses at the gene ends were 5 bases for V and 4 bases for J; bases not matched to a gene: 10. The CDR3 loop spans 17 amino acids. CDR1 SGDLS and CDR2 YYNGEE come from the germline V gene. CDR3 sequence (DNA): TGTGCCAGCAGTCGACTAGCGGGAGTCGAGGGATACAATGAGCAGTTCTTC. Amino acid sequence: CASSRLAGVEGYNEQFF. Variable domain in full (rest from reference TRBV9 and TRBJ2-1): DSGVTQTPKHLITATGQRVTLRCSPRSGDLSVYWYQQSLDQGLQFLIQYYNGEERAKGNILERFSAQQFPDLHSELNLSSLELGDSALYFCASSRLAGVEGYNEQFFGPGTRLTVL.

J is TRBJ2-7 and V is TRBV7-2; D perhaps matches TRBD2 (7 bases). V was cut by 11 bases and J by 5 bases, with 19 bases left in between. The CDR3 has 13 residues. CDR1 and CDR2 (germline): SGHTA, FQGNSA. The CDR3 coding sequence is TGTGCCGTCCGAGGCGCGGGGGCCAACGAGCAGTACTTC. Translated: CAVRGAGANEQYF.

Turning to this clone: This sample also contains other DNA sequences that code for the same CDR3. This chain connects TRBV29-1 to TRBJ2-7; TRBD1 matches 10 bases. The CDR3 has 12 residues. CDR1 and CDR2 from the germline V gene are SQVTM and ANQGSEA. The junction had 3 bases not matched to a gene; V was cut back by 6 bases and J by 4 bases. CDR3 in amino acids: CSVPGQGYEQYF. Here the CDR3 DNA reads TGCAGCGTGCCGGGACAGGGGTACGAGCAGTACTTC.

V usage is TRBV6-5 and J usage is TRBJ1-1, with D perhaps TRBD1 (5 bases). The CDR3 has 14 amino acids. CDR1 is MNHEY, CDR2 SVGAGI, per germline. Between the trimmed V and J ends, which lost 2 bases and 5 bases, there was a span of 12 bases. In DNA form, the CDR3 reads TGTGCCAGCAGTTACGGAGGGGTGGAGACTGAAGCTTTCTTT. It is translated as CASSYGGVETEAFF.

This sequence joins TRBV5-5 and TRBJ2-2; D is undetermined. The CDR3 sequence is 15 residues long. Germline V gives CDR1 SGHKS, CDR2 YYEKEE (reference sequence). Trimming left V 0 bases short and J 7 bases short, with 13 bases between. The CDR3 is CASSLGTPRGGELFF. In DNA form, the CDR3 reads TGTGCCAGCAGCTTGGGAACTCCCCGCGGCGGGGAGCTGTTTTTT.

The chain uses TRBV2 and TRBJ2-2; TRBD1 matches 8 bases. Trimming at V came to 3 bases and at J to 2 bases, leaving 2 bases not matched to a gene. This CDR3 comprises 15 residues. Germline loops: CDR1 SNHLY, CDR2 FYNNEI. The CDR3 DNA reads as TGTGCCAGCAGTGATCCAGGGGGCAACACCGGGGAGCTGTTTTTT. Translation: CASSDPGGNTGELFF.

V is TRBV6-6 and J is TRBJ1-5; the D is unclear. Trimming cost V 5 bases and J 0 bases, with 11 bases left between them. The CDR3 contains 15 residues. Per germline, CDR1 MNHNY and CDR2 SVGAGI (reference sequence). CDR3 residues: CASSPEIYSNQPQHF. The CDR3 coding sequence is TGTGCCAGCAGTCCGGAGATATATAGCAATCAGCCCCAGCATTTT.

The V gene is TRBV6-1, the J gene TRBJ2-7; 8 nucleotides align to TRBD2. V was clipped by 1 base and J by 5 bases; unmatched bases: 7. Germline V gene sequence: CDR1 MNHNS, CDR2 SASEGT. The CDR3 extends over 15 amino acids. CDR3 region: CASSEVLTSGDEQYF. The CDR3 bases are TGTGCCAGCAGTGAAGTTCTAACTAGCGGAGACGAGCAGTACTTC.

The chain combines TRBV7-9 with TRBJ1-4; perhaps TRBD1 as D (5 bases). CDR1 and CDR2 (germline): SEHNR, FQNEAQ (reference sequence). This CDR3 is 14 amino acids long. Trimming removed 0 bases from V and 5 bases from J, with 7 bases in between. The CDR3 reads CASSLARENEKLFF. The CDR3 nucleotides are TGTGCCAGCAGCTTAGCCAGGGAAAATGAAAAACTGTTTTTT. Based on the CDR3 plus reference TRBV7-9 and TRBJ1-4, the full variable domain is DTGVSQNPRHKITKRGQNVTFRCDPISEHNRLYWYRQTLGQGPEFLTYFQNEAQLEKSRLLSDRFSAERPKGSFSTLEIQRTEQGDSAMYLCASSLARENEKLFFGSGTQLSVL.

DNA of the CDR3: TGTGCCAGCAGGGGGGCGAACCAGGCCTTTAAAAAACTGTTTTTT. The encoded protein is CASRGANQAFKKLFF. The chain joins TRBV28 to TRBJ1-4; D may be TRBD1 (6 bases). There are 15 residues in the CDR3. V was shortened by 6 bases and J by 9 bases, with 20 bases between the two germline ends. From germline, CDR1 is MDHEN and CDR2 SYDVKM. Using reference TRBV28 and TRBJ1-4 for the parts outside the CDR3, the full variable domain is DVKVTQSSRYLVKRTGEKVFLECVQDMDHENMFWYRQDPGLGLRLIYFSYDVKMKEKGDIPEGYSVSREKKERFSLILESASTNQTSMYLCASRGANQAFKKLFFGSGTQLSVL.

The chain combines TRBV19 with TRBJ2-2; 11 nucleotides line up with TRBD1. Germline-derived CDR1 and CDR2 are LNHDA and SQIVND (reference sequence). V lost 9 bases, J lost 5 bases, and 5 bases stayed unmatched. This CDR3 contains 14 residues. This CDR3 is CASKDRGLTGELFF. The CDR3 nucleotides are TGTGCCAGCAAGGACAGGGGGCTTACCGGGGAGCTGTTTTTT.

The CDR3 DNA reads TGTGCCAGCAGCCCCACGCTAGCGGGAGTTGTAGGGGAGCAGTACTTC. Translation gives CASSPTLAGVVGEQYF. The V call is TRBV5-4, the J call TRBJ2-7; 10 nucleotides match TRBD2. Trimming removed 4 bases from V and 7 bases from J; junction bases left unmatched: 14. This CDR3 is built from 16 residues. Germline V lookup: CDR1 SGHNT, CDR2 YYREEE (reference sequence).

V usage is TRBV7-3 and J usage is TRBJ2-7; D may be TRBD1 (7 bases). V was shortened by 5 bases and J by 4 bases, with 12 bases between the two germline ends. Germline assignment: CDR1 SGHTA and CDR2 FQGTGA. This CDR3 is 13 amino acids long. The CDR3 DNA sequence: TGTGCCAGCAGCCCTCAGGGGGGATACGAGCAGTACTTC. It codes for CASSPQGGYEQYF. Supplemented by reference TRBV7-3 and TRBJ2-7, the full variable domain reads GAGVSQTPSNKVTEKGKYVELRCDPISGHTALYWYRQSLGQGPEFLIYFQGTGAADDSGLPNDRFFAVRPEGSVSTLKIQRTERGDSAVYLCASSPQGGYEQYFGPGTRLTVT.

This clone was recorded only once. For the CDR3, the DNA is TGTGCCAGCAGAACCACCGGGACAGGGACGAACACTGAAGCTTTCTTT. The encoded protein is CASRTTGTGTNTEAFF. V usage is TRBV2 and J usage is TRBJ1-1; 9 nucleotides line up with TRBD1. Germline values: CDR1 SNHLY, CDR2 FYNNEI. CDR3 length equals 16 residues. The junction had 9 bases not matched to a gene; V was cut back by 6 bases and J by 1 base. The full variable domain, completed using reference TRBV2 and TRBJ1-1, is EPEVTQTPSHQVTQMGQEVILRCVPISNHLYFYWYRQILGQKVEFLVSFYNNEISEKSEIFDDQFSVERPDGSNFTLKIRSTKLEDSAMYFCASRTTGTGTNTEAFFGQGTRLTVV.

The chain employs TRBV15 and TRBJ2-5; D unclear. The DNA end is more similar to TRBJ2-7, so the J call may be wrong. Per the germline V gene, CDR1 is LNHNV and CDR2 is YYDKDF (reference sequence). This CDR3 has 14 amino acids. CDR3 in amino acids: CATSRPESVYEQYF. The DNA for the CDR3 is TGTGCCACCAGCAGACCAGAGAGCGTTTACGAGCAGTACTTC.

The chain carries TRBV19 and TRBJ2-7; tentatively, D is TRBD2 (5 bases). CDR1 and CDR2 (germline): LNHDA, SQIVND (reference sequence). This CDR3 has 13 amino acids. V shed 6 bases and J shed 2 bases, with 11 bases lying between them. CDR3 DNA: TGTGCCAGTAGGTTAAGCGGAACCTACGAGCAGTACTTC. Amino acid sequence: CASRLSGTYEQYF.

The DNA of the CDR3 is TGCAGCGTTGGCAGGGGTGGGGCCAAAAACATTCAGTACTTC. It yields the protein CSVGRGGAKNIQYF. J is TRBJ2-4 and V is TRBV29-1, with D possibly TRBD1 on 6 matching bases. Germline CDR1 SQVTM, CDR2 ANQGSEA. Between the trimmed V and J ends, which lost 4 bases and 1 base, there was a span of 11 bases. The CDR3 runs 14 residues.

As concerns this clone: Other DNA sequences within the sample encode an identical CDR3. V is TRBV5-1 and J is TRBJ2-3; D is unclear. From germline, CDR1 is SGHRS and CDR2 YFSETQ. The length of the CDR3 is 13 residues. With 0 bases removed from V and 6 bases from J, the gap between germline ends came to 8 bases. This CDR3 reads CASSLGFGDTQYF. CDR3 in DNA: TGCGCCAGCAGCTTGGGCTTCGGGGATACGCAGTATTTT. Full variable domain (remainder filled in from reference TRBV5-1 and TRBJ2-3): KAGVTQTPRYLIKTRGQQVTLSCSPISGHRSVSWYQQTPGQGLQFLFEYFSETQRNKGNFPGRFSGRQFSNSRSEMNVSTLELGDSALYLCASSLGFGDTQYFGPGTRLTVL.

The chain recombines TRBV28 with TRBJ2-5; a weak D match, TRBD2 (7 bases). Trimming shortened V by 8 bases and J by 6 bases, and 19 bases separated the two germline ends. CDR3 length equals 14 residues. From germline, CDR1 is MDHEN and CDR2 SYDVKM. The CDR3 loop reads CASPMGGPAKTQYF. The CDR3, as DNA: TGTGCCAGCCCCATGGGGGGGCCCGCGAAGACCCAGTACTTC.

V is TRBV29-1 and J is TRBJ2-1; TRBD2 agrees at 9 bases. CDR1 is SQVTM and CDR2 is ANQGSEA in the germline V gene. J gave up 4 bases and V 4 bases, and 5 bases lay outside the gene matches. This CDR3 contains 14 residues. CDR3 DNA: TGCAGCGTTGTTATAGCGGGAGTTTACAATGAGCAGTTCTTC. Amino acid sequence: CSVVIAGVYNEQFF.

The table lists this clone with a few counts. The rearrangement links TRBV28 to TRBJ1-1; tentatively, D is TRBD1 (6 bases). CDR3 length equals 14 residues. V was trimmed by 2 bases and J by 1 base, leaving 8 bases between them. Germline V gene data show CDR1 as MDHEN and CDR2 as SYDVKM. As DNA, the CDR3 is TGTGCCAGCAGTTTAATCAGGGGGAACACTGAAGCTTTCTTT. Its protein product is CASSLIRGNTEAFF.